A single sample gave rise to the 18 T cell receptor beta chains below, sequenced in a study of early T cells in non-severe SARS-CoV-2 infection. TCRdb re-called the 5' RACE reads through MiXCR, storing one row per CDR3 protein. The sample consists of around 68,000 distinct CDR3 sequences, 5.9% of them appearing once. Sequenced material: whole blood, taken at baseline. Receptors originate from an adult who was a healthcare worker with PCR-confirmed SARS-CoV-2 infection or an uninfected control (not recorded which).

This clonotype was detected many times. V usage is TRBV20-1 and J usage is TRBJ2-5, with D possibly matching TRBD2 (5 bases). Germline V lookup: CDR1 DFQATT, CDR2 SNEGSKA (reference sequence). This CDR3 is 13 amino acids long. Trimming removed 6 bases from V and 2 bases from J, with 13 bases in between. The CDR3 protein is CSAELGEQETQYF. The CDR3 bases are TGCAGTGCCGAGCTGGGAGAACAAGAGACCCAGTACTTC.

The CDR3 nucleotides read TGTGCCATCAGCTATACTACGGGGGACGGAGGCCGCCATGAGCAGTTCTTC. Translating gives CAISYTTGDGGRHEQFF. The chain recombines TRBV10-3 with TRBJ2-1, with D tentatively TRBD2 (6 bases). The CDR3 consists of 17 residues. V was clipped by 6 bases and J by 8 bases, with 26 bases between them. Germline V gene sequence: CDR1 ENHRY, CDR2 SYGVKD.

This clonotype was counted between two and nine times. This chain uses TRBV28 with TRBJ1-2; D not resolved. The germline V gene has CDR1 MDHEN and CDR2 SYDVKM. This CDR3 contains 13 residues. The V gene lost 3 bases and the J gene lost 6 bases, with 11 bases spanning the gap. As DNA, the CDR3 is TGTGCCAGCAGTTTGGCGGCGGGGAATGGCTACACCTTC. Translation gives CASSLAAGNGYTF.

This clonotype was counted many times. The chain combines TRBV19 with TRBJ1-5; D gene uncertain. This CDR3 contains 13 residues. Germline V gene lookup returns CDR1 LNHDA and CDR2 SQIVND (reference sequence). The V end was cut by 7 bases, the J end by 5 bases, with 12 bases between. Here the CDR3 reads CASTSRRDQPQHF. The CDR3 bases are TGTGCCAGTACCTCTCGGAGGGATCAGCCCCAGCATTTT.

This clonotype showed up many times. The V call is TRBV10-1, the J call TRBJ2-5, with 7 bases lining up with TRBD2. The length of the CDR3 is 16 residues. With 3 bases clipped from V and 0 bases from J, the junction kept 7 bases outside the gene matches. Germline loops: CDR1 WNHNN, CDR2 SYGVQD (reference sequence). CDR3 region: CASSDHSGLYQETQYF. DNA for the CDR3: TGCGCCAGCAGTGATCATAGCGGGCTGTACCAAGAGACCCAGTACTTC.

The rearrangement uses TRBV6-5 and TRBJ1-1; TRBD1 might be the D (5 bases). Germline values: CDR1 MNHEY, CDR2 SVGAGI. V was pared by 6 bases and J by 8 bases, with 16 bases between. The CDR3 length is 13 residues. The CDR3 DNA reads TGTGCCAGCAGGACGAGAACAGGTGAAGAAGCTTTCTTT. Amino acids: CASRTRTGEEAFF.

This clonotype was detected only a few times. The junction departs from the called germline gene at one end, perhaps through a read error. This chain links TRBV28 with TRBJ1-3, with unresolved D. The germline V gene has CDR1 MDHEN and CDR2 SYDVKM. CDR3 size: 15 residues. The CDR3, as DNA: TGTGCCAGCAGTTCCCCTACAGCCTCTGAAAACACCATATATTTT. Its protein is CASSSPTASENTIYF.

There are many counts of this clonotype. The CDR3: CASSLGAYEEVNYGYTF. The CDR3 DNA reads TGTGCCAGCAGTCTAGGGGCCTATGAGGAAGTTAACTATGGCTACACCTTC. The chain carries TRBV12-3 or TRBV12-4 and TRBJ1-2, with D possibly TRBD1 on 5 matching bases. The CDR3 is 17 amino acids. V was cut by 5 bases and J by 1 base, with 20 bases left in between.

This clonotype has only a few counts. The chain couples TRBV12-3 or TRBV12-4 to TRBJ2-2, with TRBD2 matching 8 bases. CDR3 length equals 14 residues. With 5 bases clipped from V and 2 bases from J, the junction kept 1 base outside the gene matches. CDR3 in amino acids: CASSTSGNTGELFF. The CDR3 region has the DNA TGTGCCAGCAGTACTAGCGGCAACACCGGGGAGCTGTTTTTT.

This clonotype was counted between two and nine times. The CDR3 sequence is CASSPMGRKQQETQYF. The CDR3 DNA reads TGCGCCAGCAGCCCCATGGGGCGAAAGCAACAAGAGACCCAGTACTTC. The V call is TRBV4-1, the J call TRBJ2-5; D is perhaps TRBD1 (5 bases). The V end was cut by 4 bases, the J end by 2 bases, with 17 bases between. The CDR3 loop spans 16 amino acids. Germline CDR1 is MGHRA and CDR2 is YSYEKL.

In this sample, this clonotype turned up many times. The CDR3, as DNA: TGTGCCAGCAGTTGGGACATGAGGTCACCCCTCCACTTT. It codes for CASSWDMRSPLHF. The J gene is TRBJ1-6, the V gene TRBV12-3 or TRBV12-4; D perhaps matches TRBD1 (6 bases). Trimming took off 4 bases at V and 10 bases at J, with 11 bases between the two ends. The CDR3 contains 13 residues.

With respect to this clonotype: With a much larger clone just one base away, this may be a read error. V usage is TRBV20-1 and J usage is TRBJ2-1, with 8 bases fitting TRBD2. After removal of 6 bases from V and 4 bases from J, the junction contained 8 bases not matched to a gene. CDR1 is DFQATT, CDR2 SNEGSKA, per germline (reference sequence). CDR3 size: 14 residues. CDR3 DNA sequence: TGCAGTGCCCGACCCACTAGCGGTTACAATGAGCAGTTCTTC. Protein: CSARPTSGYNEQFF.

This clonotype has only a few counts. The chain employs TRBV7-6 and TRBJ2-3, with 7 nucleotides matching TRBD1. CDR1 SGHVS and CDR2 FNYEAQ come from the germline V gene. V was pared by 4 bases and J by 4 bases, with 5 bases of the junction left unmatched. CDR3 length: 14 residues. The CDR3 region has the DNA TGTGCCAGCAGCTCGCTTACAGGGGCAGATACGCAGTATTTT. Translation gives CASSSLTGADTQYF.

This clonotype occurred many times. CDR3 nucleotides: TGTGCCAGCAGTGAAAACCCTTATGGCTACACCTTC. Translation gives CASSENPYGYTF. This chain links TRBV2 with TRBJ1-2; D not certain. V was clipped by 2 bases and J by 5 bases, with 6 bases between them. The CDR3 has 12 residues. Germline V gene lookup returns CDR1 SNHLY and CDR2 FYNNEI.

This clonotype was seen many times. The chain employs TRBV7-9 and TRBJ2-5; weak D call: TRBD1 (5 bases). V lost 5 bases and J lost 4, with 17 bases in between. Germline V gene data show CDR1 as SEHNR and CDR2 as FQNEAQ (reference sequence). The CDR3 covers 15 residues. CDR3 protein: CASSPVQGIGETQYF. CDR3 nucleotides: TGTGCCAGCAGCCCAGTGCAGGGAATAGGAGAGACCCAGTACTTC.

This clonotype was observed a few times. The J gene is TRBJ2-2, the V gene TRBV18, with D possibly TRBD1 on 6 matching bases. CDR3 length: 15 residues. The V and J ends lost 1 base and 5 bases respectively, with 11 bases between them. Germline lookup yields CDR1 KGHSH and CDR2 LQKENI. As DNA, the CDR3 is TGTGCCAGCTCACCACGAACAGGGTGGACCGGGGAGCTGTTTTTT. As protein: CASSPRTGWTGELFF.

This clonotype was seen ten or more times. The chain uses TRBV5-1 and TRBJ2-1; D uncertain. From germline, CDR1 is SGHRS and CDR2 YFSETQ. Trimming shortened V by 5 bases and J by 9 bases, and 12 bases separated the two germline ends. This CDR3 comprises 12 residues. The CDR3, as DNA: TGCGCCAGCAGAAAAGAGGTCCGTGAGCAGTTCTTC. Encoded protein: CASRKEVREQFF.

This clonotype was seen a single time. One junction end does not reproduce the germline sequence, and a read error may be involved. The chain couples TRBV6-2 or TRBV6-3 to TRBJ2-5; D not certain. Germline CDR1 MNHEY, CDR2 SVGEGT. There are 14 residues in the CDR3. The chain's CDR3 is CACSYQGYQETQYF. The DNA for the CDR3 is TGTGCCTGCAGTTATCAAGGCTACCAAGAGACCCAGTACTTC.